Listed below are T cell receptor beta chains from one sample, sequenced in a study of shared clonotypes between healthy human individuals. Generated by immunoSEQ multiplex PCR, the TCRdb table keeps only in-frame clones and is missing some. In the table there are over a million clones, 95% to 97% of which are singletons. Sample: naive CD4+ T cells sorted from blood. Receptor source: a man aged 25-45 years in good health. The CDR3 runs from the conserved cysteine through the conserved F or W. A D gene is named only where the DNA matches it firmly. Clone sizes are given selectively: once, few, many, or a class where the clone is expanded.

j_gene: TRBJ2-2
v_gene: TRBV5-1
d_gene: -
abundance: once
CDR3aa: CASSLAGVGNTGELFF
CDR3nt: TGCGCCAGCAGCTTGGCCGGGGTCGGGAACACCGGGGAGCTGTTTTTT

j_gene: TRBJ2-7
v_gene: TRBV11-2
d_gene: -
abundance: -
CDR3aa: CASSAIRGSAYEQYF
CDR3nt: TGTGCCAGCAGCGCAATCCGGGGTAGCGCCTACGAGCAGTACTTC

j_gene: TRBJ2-1
v_gene: TRBV27
d_gene: TRBD1
abundance: -
CDR3aa: CASWTTGGNEQFF
CDR3nt: TGTGCCAGTTGGACAACAGGGGGCAATGAGCAGTTCTTC

j_gene: TRBJ2-5
v_gene: TRBV6-5
d_gene: -
abundance: once
CDR3aa: CASSYFSQETQYF
CDR3nt: TGTGCCAGCAGTTACTTCTCCCAAGAGACCCAGTACTTC

j_gene: TRBJ2-5
v_gene: TRBV7-2
d_gene: -
abundance: -
CDR3aa: CASSLFGETQYF
CDR3nt: TGTGCCAGCAGCTTATTTGGGGAGACCCAGTACTTC

j_gene: TRBJ2-7
v_gene: TRBV6-5
d_gene: TRBD1
abundance: few
CDR3aa: CASSFNQGATYEQYF
CDR3nt: TGTGCCAGCAGTTTCAATCAGGGGGCCACCTACGAGCAGTACTTC

j_gene: TRBJ2-7
v_gene: TRBV25-1
d_gene: -
abundance: -
CDR3aa: CASSGPRLNTQRGYEQYF
CDR3nt: TGTGCCAGCAGTGGCCCCCGATTAAACACCCAGCGAGGTTACGAGCAGTACTTC

j_gene: TRBJ1-5
v_gene: TRBV19
d_gene: TRBD1
abundance: -
CDR3aa: CASTQDRLSNQPQHF
CDR3nt: TGTGCCAGTACCCAGGACAGGCTTAGCAATCAGCCCCAGCATTTT

j_gene: TRBJ1-2
v_gene: TRBV6-1
d_gene: TRBD1
abundance: -
CDR3aa: CASSVTGGDYGYTF
CDR3nt: TGTGCCAGCAGTGTGACAGGGGGGGACTATGGCTACACCTTC

j_gene: TRBJ2-6
v_gene: TRBV7-6
d_gene: -
abundance: -
CDR3aa: CASSLTGDSGANVLTF
CDR3nt: TGTGCCAGCAGCTTAACAGGAGACTCTGGGGCCAACGTCCTGACTTTC

j_gene: TRBJ1-1
v_gene: TRBV5-1
d_gene: -
abundance: -
CDR3aa: CASSLDLGNTEAFF
CDR3nt: TGCGCCAGCAGCTTGGATCTGGGGAACACTGAAGCTTTCTTT

j_gene: TRBJ1-1
v_gene: TRBV19
d_gene: -
abundance: -
CDR3aa: CASSIKVNTEAFF
CDR3nt: TGTGCCAGTAGTATTAAGGTGAACACTGAAGCTTTCTTT

j_gene: TRBJ2-1
v_gene: TRBV6-4
d_gene: -
abundance: -
CDR3aa: CASSDFGSSSYNEQFF
CDR3nt: TGTGCCAGCAGTGACTTCGGGTCCAGCTCCTACAATGAGCAGTTCTTC

j_gene: TRBJ1-4
v_gene: TRBV5-4
d_gene: -
abundance: -
CDR3aa: CASSLAGYSDNEKLFF
CDR3nt: TGTGCCAGCAGCTTGGCCGGGTACAGTGATAATGAAAAACTGTTTTTT

j_gene: TRBJ1-2
v_gene: TRBV5-1
d_gene: TRBD1
abundance: -
CDR3aa: CASSLVGTGAFGYTF
CDR3nt: TGCGCCAGCAGCTTGGTCGGGACAGGGGCCTTCGGCTACACCTTC

j_gene: TRBJ2-1
v_gene: TRBV28
d_gene: TRBD2
abundance: -
CDR3aa: CASGGTSTYNEQFF
CDR3nt: TGTGCCAGTGGGGGGACTAGCACTTACAATGAGCAGTTCTTC

j_gene: TRBJ2-4
v_gene: TRBV7-6
d_gene: TRBD2
abundance: -
CDR3aa: CASSSRTSGSPLAKNIQYF
CDR3nt: TGTGCCAGCAGCTCAAGGACTAGCGGGAGCCCACTAGCCAAAAACATTCAGTACTTC

j_gene: TRBJ1-1
v_gene: TRBV2
d_gene: -
abundance: -
CDR3aa: CASSESLPGKYTEAFF
CDR3nt: TGTGCCAGCAGTGAATCCCTCCCGGGGAAATACACTGAAGCTTTCTTT

j_gene: TRBJ1-3
v_gene: TRBV5-4
d_gene: -
abundance: -
CDR3aa: CASSFIDSLSGNTIYF
CDR3nt: TGTGCCAGCAGCTTTATTGACAGCCTCTCTGGAAACACCATATATTTT

j_gene: TRBJ2-7
v_gene: TRBV18
d_gene: -
abundance: -
CDR3aa: CASSPRTGEGEQYF
CDR3nt: TGTGCCAGCTCACCACGAACAGGGGAGGGTGAGCAGTACTTC

j_gene: TRBJ2-7
v_gene: TRBV27
d_gene: -
abundance: -
CDR3aa: CASSGDSAYEQYF
CDR3nt: TGTGCCAGCAGCGGGGATTCAGCCTACGAGCAGTACTTC

j_gene: TRBJ2-7
v_gene: TRBV6-1
d_gene: TRBD1
abundance: -
CDR3aa: CASSIKPGQPYEQYF
CDR3nt: TGTGCCAGCAGTATCAAACCGGGACAGCCCTACGAGCAGTACTTC

j_gene: TRBJ1-1
v_gene: TRBV5-4
d_gene: -
abundance: few
CDR3aa: CASRDGGWNEAFF
CDR3nt: TGTGCCAGCAGGGACGGAGGGTGGAATGAAGCTTTCTTT

j_gene: TRBJ2-7
v_gene: TRBV18
d_gene: -
abundance: -
CDR3aa: CASSQALAAYEQYF
CDR3nt: TGTGCCAGCTCACAGGCCTTGGCGGCCTACGAGCAGTACTTC

j_gene: TRBJ2-5
v_gene: TRBV5-1
d_gene: -
abundance: -
CDR3aa: CANSSPRGQETQYF
CDR3nt: TGCGCCAACAGCTCCCCCCGTGGGCAAGAGACCCAGTACTTC

j_gene: TRBJ2-7
v_gene: TRBV5-6
d_gene: TRBD1
abundance: -
CDR3aa: CASSATGTGYSYEQYF
CDR3nt: TGTGCCAGCAGCGCTACCGGGACAGGGTACTCCTACGAGCAGTACTTC

j_gene: TRBJ2-7
v_gene: TRBV11-3
d_gene: TRBD2
abundance: few
CDR3aa: CASSRGGYEQYF
CDR3nt: TGTGCCAGCAGCCGCGGGGGGTACGAGCAGTACTTC

j_gene: TRBJ2-7
v_gene: TRBV5-1
d_gene: TRBD1
abundance: -
CDR3aa: CASSPGTESYEQYF
CDR3nt: TGCGCCAGCAGCCCGGGGACAGAGTCCTACGAGCAGTACTTC

j_gene: TRBJ1-2
v_gene: TRBV11-2
d_gene: TRBD1
abundance: -
CDR3aa: CASSPGLRDRADGYTF
CDR3nt: TGTGCCAGCAGCCCAGGCCTTCGGGACAGGGCTGACGGCTACACCTTC

j_gene: TRBJ2-3
v_gene: TRBV5-1
d_gene: -
abundance: -
CDR3aa: CASSLEAAPRTDTQYF
CDR3nt: TGCGCCAGCAGCTTGGAAGCGGCCCCCCGCACAGATACGCAGTATTTT

j_gene: TRBJ2-1
v_gene: TRBV11-2
d_gene: -
abundance: once
CDR3aa: CASSIYTGASYNEQFF
CDR3nt: TGTGCCAGCTCGATTTATACGGGGGCCTCCTACAATGAGCAGTTCTTC

j_gene: TRBJ2-3
v_gene: TRBV18
d_gene: -
abundance: -
CDR3aa: CASSPLGSTDTQYF
CDR3nt: TGTGCCAGCTCACCCCTTGGAAGCACAGATACGCAGTATTTT

j_gene: TRBJ1-2
v_gene: TRBV2
d_gene: -
abundance: -
CDR3aa: CASSRTDTYGYTF
CDR3nt: TGTGCCAGCAGTAGGACCGACACATATGGCTACACCTTC

j_gene: TRBJ1-1
v_gene: TRBV5-4
d_gene: -
abundance: -
CDR3aa: CASSKPGQDTEAFF
CDR3nt: TGTGCCAGCAGCAAACCAGGGCAGGACACTGAAGCTTTCTTT

j_gene: TRBJ2-7
v_gene: TRBV2
d_gene: -
abundance: -
CDR3aa: CASKGTGPSSYEQYF
CDR3nt: TGTGCCAGCAAGGGAACAGGGCCAAGCTCCTACGAGCAGTACTTC

j_gene: TRBJ2-7
v_gene: TRBV7-9
d_gene: -
abundance: -
CDR3aa: CASSLDTSYEQYF
CDR3nt: TGTGCCAGCAGCTTAGACACCTCCTACGAGCAGTACTTC

j_gene: TRBJ2-7
v_gene: TRBV27
d_gene: -
abundance: -
CDR3aa: CASRIGAGQPYEQYF
CDR3nt: TGTGCCAGCAGAATAGGGGCGGGCCAGCCCTACGAGCAGTACTTC